The 19 T cell receptor beta chains below were found in one sample sequenced in a study of spatial heterogeneity in lung cancer. General observations from the study: Counts of expanded intratumoral alpha and beta TCRs tracked tumor mutation counts.

Time point defined: sample taken at primary tumor resection. TCRdb processed the 5' RACE reads anew with MiXCR; each CDR3 protein has one entry. The sample lists several thousand distinct CDR3 sequences, roughly 9% occurring once. Their specific antigens are unknown. The sequencing here drew on lung tumor tissue, taken at surgery. Receptors originate from a male donor with early-stage non-small cell lung cancer.

In its sample, this clonotype was seen many times. V usage is TRBV7-8 and J usage is TRBJ2-1; unclear D gene. This CDR3 comprises 13 residues. Germline values: CDR1 SGHVS, CDR2 FQNEAQ. V was cut by 5 bases and J by 5 bases, with 10 bases left in between. CDR3 sequence (DNA): TGTGCCAGCAGCGAAGGTTTGGACAATGAGCAGTTCTTC. Its translation: CASSEGLDNEQFF.

This clonotype showed up many times. This chain uses TRBV9 with TRBJ2-5; no firm D call. V lost 4 bases, J lost 1 base, and 11 bases lay in between. Germline V gene sequence: CDR1 SGDLS, CDR2 YYNGEE. The CDR3 is 14 amino acids. This CDR3 is CASSLSAAQETQYF. For the CDR3, the DNA is TGTGCCAGCAGCCTCTCGGCGGCCCAAGAGACCCAGTACTTC.

There are many counts of this clonotype. The rearrangement links TRBV3-1 to TRBJ2-7; the match to TRBD2 covers 12 bases. V dropped 4 bases and J dropped 2; count of bases not matched to a gene: 6. The CDR3 covers 16 residues. Germline assignment: CDR1 LGHDT and CDR2 YNNKEL (reference sequence). CDR3 loop: CASSPPGLAGTYEQYF. CDR3 in DNA: TGTGCCAGCAGCCCCCCGGGACTAGCGGGTACCTACGAGCAGTACTTC.

In this sample, this clonotype turned up many times. The chain uses TRBV18 and TRBJ1-2, with D maybe TRBD1 (5 bases). There are 13 residues in the CDR3. V lost 2 bases to trimming and J lost 7 bases, with 11 bases between them. Germline V gene sequence: CDR1 KGHSH, CDR2 LQKENI. As DNA, the CDR3 is TGTGCCAGCTCACCAAGACCGGGACCTGGCTACACCTTC. Translated, it gives CASSPRPGPGYTF.

This clonotype was picked up many times. In DNA, the CDR3 is TGCGCCAGCAGCTGGGACAGGTTAACCGGGGAGCTGTTTTTT. Translating it yields CASSWDRLTGELFF. V is TRBV5-1 and J is TRBJ2-2; 8 nucleotides agree with TRBD1. The length of the CDR3 is 14 residues. From germline, CDR1 is SGHRS and CDR2 YFSETQ. Unmatched junction bases numbered 3, after V lost 3 bases and J lost 5 bases.

This clonotype was found many times. Here the CDR3 DNA reads TGTGCCAGCAGCCAAAGGGACCGGGGGGTGACAGATACGCAGTATTTT. Its translation is CASSQRDRGVTDTQYF. This sequence joins TRBV4-2 and TRBJ2-3, with TRBD2 identical over 7 bases. CDR3 length equals 16 residues. V gave up 2 bases and J gave up 3 bases; unmatched junction bases: 8. The germline V gene has CDR1 LGHNA and CDR2 YNFKEQ.

This clonotype is judged medium-sized. The chain couples TRBV5-1 to TRBJ2-5; 10 nucleotides match TRBD1. This CDR3 has 15 amino acids. Germline V CDR1 and CDR2: SGHRS, YFSETQ. Germline trimming cut 2 bases from V and 5 bases from J; bases unmatched to any gene: 6. The CDR3 DNA reads as TGCGCCAGCAGCTTCACCGGGACAGGGGACGAGACCCAGTACTTC. It is translated as CASSFTGTGDETQYF. The whole variable domain, remainder taken from reference TRBV5-1 and TRBJ2-5, is KAGVTQTPRYLIKTRGQQVTLSCSPISGHRSVSWYQQTPGQGLQFLFEYFSETQRNKGNFPGRFSGRQFSNSRSEMNVSTLELGDSALYLCASSFTGTGDETQYFGPGTRLLVL.

This clonotype is classed as medium-sized. This rearrangement joins TRBV4-3 to TRBJ1-1, with TRBD1 matching 11 bases. The V gene's germline CDR1 is LGHNA and CDR2 YSLEER. V was clipped by 0 bases and J by 4 bases; unmatched bases: 7. The CDR3 is made up of 17 amino acids. This CDR3 is CASSQEVAGTGGTEAFF. CDR3 nucleotides: TGCGCCAGCAGCCAAGAAGTGGCCGGGACAGGGGGCACTGAAGCTTTCTTT.

Comment on this clonotype: A read error may explain this, as a much larger clone is one base away. J is TRBJ2-1 and V is TRBV5-5; tentative D call: TRBD2 (6 bases). Trimming pared 5 bases from V and 6 bases from J, leaving 27 bases between. This CDR3 region has 18 residues. Germline V CDR1 and CDR2: SGHKS, YYEKEE (reference sequence). The CDR3 reads CASSFTSRRPSFLNEQFF. CDR3 DNA: TGTGCCAGCAGTTTCACTAGCAGGAGGCCCTCCTTCCTCAATGAGCAGTTCTTC.

The sample holds many counts of this clonotype. The V and J genes are TRBV29-1 and TRBJ2-4, with TRBD1 as a possible D gene (7 bases). Trimming took off 6 bases at V and 9 bases at J, with 15 bases between the two ends. Germline loops: CDR1 SQVTM, CDR2 ANQGSEA. CDR3 length: 12 residues. Here the CDR3 DNA reads TGCAGCGTCCTTCAGGGGGGCTCCATTCAGTACTTC. Its translation is CSVLQGGSIQYF.

Ten or more counts support this clonotype. The gene calls are TRBV20-1 and TRBJ2-1; 7 nucleotides align to TRBD2. Trimming removed 0 bases from V and 5 bases from J; junction bases left unmatched: 10. The CDR3 contains 16 residues. Germline CDR1 is DFQATT and CDR2 is SNEGSKA (reference sequence). The CDR3 bases are TGCAGTGCTAGAGATCCTGGCGGGAGTATACACAATGAGCAGTTCTTC. Translated, it gives CSARDPGGSIHNEQFF.

This clonotype was detected many times. The chain joins TRBV29-1 to TRBJ1-2; D unresolved. The CDR3 is 11 residues long. Germline V gene lookup returns CDR1 SQVTM and CDR2 ANQGSEA. V lost 3 bases and J lost 8, with 10 bases in between. CDR3 residues: CSVEEARGYTF. The DNA for the CDR3 is TGCAGCGTTGAGGAGGCCCGCGGCTACACCTTC.

This clonotype was counted at least ten times. This chain joins TRBV18 and TRBJ1-1; TRBD1 aligns across 8 bases. This CDR3 contains 16 residues. V shed 2 bases, J shed 0 bases, and the junction held 5 bases outside the gene matches. Germline V CDR1 and CDR2: KGHSH, LQKENI. This CDR3 is CASSPDRGLMNTEAFF. The CDR3 nucleotides read TGTGCCAGCTCACCAGACAGGGGTCTCATGAACACTGAAGCTTTCTTT.

Ten or more counts support this clonotype. V gene TRBV3-1 combines with J gene TRBJ2-1; D is undetermined. The CDR3 consists of 17 residues. Between the trimmed V and J ends, which lost 2 bases and 4 bases, there was a span of 18 bases. Per the germline V gene, CDR1 is LGHDT and CDR2 is YNNKEL (reference sequence). CDR3 bases: TGTGCCAGCAGCCAAAAATCCCTCTTAGCAGGATACAATGAGCAGTTCTTC. Encoded protein: CASSQKSLLAGYNEQFF.

This clonotype was seen many times. The J gene is TRBJ2-2, the V gene TRBV28; possible D gene TRBD2, 6 bases. This CDR3 comprises 14 residues. V was pared by 5 bases and J by 3 bases, with 10 bases between. Germline V lookup: CDR1 MDHEN, CDR2 SYDVKM. The CDR3 bases are TGTGCCAGCAGTCTCGGGGGTGACACCGGGGAGCTGTTTTTT. Amino acids: CASSLGGDTGELFF. Using reference TRBV28 and TRBJ2-2 for the parts outside the CDR3, the full variable domain is DVKVTQSSRYLVKRTGEKVFLECVQDMDHENMFWYRQDPGLGLRLIYFSYDVKMKEKGDIPEGYSVSREKKERFSLILESASTNQTSMYLCASSLGGDTGELFFGEGSRLTVL.

This clonotype is categorized as medium-sized. The CDR3 DNA reads TGTGCCAGCAGTTACTCGCCATCGACGGCCGCTTTCTTT. Protein sequence: CASSYSPSTAAFF. The chain carries TRBV6-5 and TRBJ1-1, with no clear D. The CDR3 contains 13 residues. Per germline, CDR1 MNHEY and CDR2 SVGAGI. V shed 0 bases and J shed 11 bases, with 13 bases lying between them.

This sequence joins TRBV5-4 and TRBJ1-2; TRBD1 agrees at 10 bases. The CDR3 totals 16 residues. Germline V gives CDR1 SGHNT, CDR2 YYREEE (reference sequence). Losses at the gene ends were 2 bases for V and 5 bases for J; bases not matched to a gene: 9. The CDR3 loop reads CASSFTGTGALYGYTF. CDR3 bases: TGTGCCAGCAGCTTTACCGGGACAGGGGCGCTTTATGGCTACACCTTC.

The table lists this clonotype with many counts. The chain joins TRBV11-3 to TRBJ2-3; D uncertain. There are 13 residues in the CDR3. V lost 0 bases and J lost 7, with 8 bases in between. Germline values: CDR1 SGHNT, CDR2 YENEEA. Written as DNA, the CDR3 is TGTGCCAGCAGCTTAGATCGGTTAAATACGCAGTATTTT. This gives the protein CASSLDRLNTQYF.

This clonotype was detected only a few times. This chain uses TRBV2 with TRBJ1-1; 7 bases fit TRBD1. The CDR3 length is 14 residues. J lost 4 bases, V lost 6 bases, and 8 bases had no gene match. Looked up from germline, CDR1 is SNHLY and CDR2 is FYNNEI. The CDR3 loop reads CASSQTGAGTEAFF. Written as DNA, the CDR3 is TGTGCCAGCAGCCAAACAGGGGCGGGCACTGAAGCTTTCTTT.